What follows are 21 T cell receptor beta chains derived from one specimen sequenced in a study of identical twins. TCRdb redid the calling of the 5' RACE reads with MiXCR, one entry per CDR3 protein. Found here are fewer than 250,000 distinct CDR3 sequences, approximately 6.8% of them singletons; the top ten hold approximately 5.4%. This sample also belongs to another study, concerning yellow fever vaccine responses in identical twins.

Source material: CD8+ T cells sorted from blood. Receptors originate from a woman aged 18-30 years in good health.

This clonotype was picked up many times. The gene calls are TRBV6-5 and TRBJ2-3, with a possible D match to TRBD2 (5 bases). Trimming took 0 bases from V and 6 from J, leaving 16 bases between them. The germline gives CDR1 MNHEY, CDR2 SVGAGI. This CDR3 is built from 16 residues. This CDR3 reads CASSYSWELGMDTQYF. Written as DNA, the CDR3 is TGTGCCAGCAGTTACTCTTGGGAGCTCGGGATGGATACGCAGTATTTT.

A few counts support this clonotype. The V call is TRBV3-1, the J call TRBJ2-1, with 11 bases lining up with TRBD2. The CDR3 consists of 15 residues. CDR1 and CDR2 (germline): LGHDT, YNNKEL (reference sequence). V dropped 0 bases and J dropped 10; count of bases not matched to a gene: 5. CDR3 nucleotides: TGTGCCAGCAGCCAAGATCCTAGCGGGGGGCCGGAGCAGTTCTTC. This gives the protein CASSQDPSGGPEQFF.

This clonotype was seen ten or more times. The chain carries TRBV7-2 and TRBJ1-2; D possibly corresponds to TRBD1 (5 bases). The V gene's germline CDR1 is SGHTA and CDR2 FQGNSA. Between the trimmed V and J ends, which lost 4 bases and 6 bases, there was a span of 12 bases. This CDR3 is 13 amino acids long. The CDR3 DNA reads TGTGCCAGCAGCTGGGGGGGTCAAAATGGCTACACCTTC. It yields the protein CASSWGGQNGYTF.

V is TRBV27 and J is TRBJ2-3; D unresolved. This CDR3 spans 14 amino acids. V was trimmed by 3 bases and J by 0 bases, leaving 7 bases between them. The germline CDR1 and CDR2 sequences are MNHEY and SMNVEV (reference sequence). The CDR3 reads CASSLKFSTDTQYF. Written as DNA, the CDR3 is TGTGCCAGCAGTTTGAAGTTCAGCACAGATACGCAGTATTTT.

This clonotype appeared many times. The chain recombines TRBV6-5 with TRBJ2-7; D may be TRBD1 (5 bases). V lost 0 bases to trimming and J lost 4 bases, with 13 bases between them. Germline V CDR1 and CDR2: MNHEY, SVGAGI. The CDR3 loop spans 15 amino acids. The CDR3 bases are TGTGCCAGCAGTTACTCCGTAGGACAACATTACGAGCAGTACGTC. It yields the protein CASSYSVGQHYEQYV.

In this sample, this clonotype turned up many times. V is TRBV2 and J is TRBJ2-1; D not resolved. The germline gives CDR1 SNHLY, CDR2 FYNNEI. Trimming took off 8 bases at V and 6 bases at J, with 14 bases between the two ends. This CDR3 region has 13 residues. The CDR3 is CASSHATSNEQFF. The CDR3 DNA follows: TGTGCCAGCTCACACGCAACTTCCAATGAGCAGTTCTTC.

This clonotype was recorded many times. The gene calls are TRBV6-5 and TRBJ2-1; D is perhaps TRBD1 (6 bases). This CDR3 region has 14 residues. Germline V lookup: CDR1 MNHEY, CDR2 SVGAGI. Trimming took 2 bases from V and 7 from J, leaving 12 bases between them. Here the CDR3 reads CASSYGGRGNEQFF. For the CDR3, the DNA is TGTGCCAGCAGTTACGGTGGCAGGGGAAATGAGCAGTTCTTC.

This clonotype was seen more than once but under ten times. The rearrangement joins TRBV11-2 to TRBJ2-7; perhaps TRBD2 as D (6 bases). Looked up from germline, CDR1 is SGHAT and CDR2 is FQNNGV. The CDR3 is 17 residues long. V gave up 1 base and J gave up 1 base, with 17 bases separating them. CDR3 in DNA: TGTGCCAGCAGCTTAGGCACGGGCGGGACGGCTTCCTACGAGCAGTACTTC. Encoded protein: CASSLGTGGTASYEQYF.

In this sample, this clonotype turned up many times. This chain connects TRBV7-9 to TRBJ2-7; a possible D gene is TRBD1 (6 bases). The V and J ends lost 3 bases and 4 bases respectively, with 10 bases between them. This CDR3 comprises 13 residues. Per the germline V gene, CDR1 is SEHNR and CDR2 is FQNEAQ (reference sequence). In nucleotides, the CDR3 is TGTGCCAGCAGCTTTAAGGGGGAATACGAGCAGTACGTC. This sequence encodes CASSFKGEYEQYV.

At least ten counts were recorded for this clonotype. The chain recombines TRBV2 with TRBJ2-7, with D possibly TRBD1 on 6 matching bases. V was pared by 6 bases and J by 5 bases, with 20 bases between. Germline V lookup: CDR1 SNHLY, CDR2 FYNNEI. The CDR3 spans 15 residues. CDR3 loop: CASRKQGYGVDEQYF. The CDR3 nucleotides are TGTGCCAGCAGAAAACAGGGCTATGGTGTCGACGAGCAGTACTTC.

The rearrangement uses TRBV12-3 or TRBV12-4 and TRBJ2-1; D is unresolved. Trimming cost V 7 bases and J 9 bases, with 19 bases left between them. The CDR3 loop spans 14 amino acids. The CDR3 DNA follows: TGTGCCAGCACCCCCTCCCTAGGAATCGGTGAGCAGTTCTTC. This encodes CASTPSLGIGEQFF.

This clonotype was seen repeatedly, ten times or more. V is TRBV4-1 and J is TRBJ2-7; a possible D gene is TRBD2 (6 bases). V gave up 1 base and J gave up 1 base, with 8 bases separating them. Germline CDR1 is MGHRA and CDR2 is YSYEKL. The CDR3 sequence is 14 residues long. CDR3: CASSQGDSSYEQYV. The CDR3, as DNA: TGCGCCAGCAGCCAAGGGGACTCGTCCTACGAGCAGTACGTC.

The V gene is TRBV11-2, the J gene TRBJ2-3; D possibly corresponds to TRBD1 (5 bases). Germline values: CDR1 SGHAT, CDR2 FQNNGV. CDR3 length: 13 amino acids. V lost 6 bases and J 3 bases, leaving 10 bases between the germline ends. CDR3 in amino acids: CASRRQGTDTQYF. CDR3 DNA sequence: TGTGCCAGCAGGCGCCAGGGTACAGATACGCAGTATTTT.

The CDR3 protein is CSARRDSAYEQYF. CDR3 coding DNA: TGCAGTGCTCGCCGGGACAGTGCCTACGAGCAGTACTTC. This chain links TRBV20-1 with TRBJ2-7, with TRBD1 identical over 7 bases. Germline lookup yields CDR1 DFQATT and CDR2 SNEGSKA (reference sequence). The CDR3 has 13 amino acids. Losses at the gene ends were 5 bases for V and 2 bases for J; bases not matched to a gene: 6.

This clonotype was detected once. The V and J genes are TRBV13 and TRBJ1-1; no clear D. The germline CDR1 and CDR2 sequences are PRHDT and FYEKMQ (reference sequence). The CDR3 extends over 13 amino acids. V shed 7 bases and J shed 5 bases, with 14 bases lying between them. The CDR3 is CASNTGRVTEAFF. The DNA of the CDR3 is TGTGCCAGCAACACCGGTCGGGTTACTGAAGCTTTCTTT.

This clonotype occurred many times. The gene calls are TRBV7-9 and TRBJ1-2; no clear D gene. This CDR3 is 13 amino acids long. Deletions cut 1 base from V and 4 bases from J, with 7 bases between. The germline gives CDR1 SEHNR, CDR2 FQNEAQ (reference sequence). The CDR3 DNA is TGTGCCAGCAGCTTAGAGGGTACCTATGGCTACACCTTC. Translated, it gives CASSLEGTYGYTF.

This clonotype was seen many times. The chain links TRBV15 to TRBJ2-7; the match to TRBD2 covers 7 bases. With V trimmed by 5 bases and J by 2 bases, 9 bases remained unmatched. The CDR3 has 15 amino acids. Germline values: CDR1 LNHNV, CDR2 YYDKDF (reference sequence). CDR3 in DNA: TGTGCCACCAGCGATAAGCGGGGCAGTACCTACGAGCAGTACTTC. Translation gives CATSDKRGSTYEQYF.

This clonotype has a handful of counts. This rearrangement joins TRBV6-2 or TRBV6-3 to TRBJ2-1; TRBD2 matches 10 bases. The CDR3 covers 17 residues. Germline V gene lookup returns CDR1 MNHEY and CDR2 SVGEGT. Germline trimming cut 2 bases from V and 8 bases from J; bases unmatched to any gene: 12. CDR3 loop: CASSYRPGAGGPHEQFF. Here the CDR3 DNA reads TGTGCCAGCAGTTACCGCCCCGGAGCGGGAGGGCCCCATGAGCAGTTCTTC.

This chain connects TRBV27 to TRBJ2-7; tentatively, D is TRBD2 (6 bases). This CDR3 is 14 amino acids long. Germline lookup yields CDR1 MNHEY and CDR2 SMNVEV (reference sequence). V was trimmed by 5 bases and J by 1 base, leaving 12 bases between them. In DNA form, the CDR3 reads TGTGCCAGCAGTATCACGGGACTGTCCTACGAGCAGTACTTC. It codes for CASSITGLSYEQYF.

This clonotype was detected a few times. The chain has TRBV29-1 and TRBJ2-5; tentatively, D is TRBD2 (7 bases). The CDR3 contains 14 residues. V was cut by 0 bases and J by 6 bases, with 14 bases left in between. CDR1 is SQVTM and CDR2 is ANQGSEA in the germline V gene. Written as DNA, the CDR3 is TGCAGCGTTGAAGACCGGGGGGCCTTTCAGACCCAGTACTTC. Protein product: CSVEDRGAFQTQYF. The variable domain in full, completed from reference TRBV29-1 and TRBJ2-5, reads SAVISQKPSRDICQRGTSLTIQCQVDSQVTMMFWYRQQPGQSLTLIATANQGSEATYESGFVIDKFPISRPNLTFSTLTVSNMSPEDSSIYLCSVEDRGAFQTQYFGPGTRLLVL.

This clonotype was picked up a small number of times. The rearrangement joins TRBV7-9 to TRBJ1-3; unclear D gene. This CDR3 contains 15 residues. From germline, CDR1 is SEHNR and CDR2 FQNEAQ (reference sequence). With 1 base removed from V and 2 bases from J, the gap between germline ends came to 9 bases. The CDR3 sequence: CASSLEGGTGNTIYF. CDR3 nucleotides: TGTGCCAGCAGCTTAGAGGGAGGCACTGGAAACACCATATATTTT.